Following are 25 T cell receptor beta chains from one sample sequenced in a study of a mutant IDH1 vaccine in newly diagnosed glioma. Time point defined: week 11, during vaccination. Each dose delivered 300 ug of mutant IDH1 20-mer peptide subcutaneously with imiquimod. Sequencing used immunoSEQ multiplex PCR; TCRdb keeps in-frame clones, though not all of them. This sample yields roughly 130,000 clones, of which about 80% are seen a single time; about 5.5% belongs to the top ten. Which antigens these TCRs recognize remains unknown. This sample comprised PBMCs, obtained from a glioma patient whose treatment included an IDH1 peptide vaccine. The source is a middle-aged man with glioma.

In this sample, this clone turned up a few times. The chain links TRBV30 to TRBJ1-5; no firm D call. The V end was cut by 2 bases, the J end by 5 bases, with 10 bases between. This CDR3 spans 13 amino acids. CDR1 and CDR2 from the germline V gene are GTSNPN and SVGIG (reference sequence). CDR3 in amino acids: CAWSSSSHQPQHF. The CDR3 DNA sequence: TGTGCCTGGAGTTCATCTTCCCATCAGCCCCAGCATTTT. The full variable domain, in which reference TRBV30 and TRBJ1-5 provide the parts outside the CDR3, is SQTIHQWPATLVQPVGSPLSLECTVEGTSNPNLYWYRQAAGRGLQLLFYSVGIGQISSEVPQNLSASRPQDRQFILSSKKLLLSDSGFYLCAWSSSSHQPQHFGDGTRLSIL.

The V call is TRBV28, the J call TRBJ2-2; no reliable D call. From germline, CDR1 is MDHEN and CDR2 SYDVKM. Trimming removed 8 bases at V and 0 bases at J, with 10 bases between. This CDR3 is 14 amino acids long. CDR3 protein: CASLRGTNTGELFF. The CDR3 DNA sequence: TGTGCCAGCCTCCGCGGCACGAACACCGGGGAGCTGTTTTTT.

In this sample, this clone turned up once. This rearrangement joins TRBV6-5 to TRBJ1-5; 10 bases are shared with TRBD1. CDR3 length: 15 residues. Losses at the gene ends were 7 bases for V and 4 bases for J; bases not matched to a gene: 7. Looked up from germline, CDR1 is MNHEY and CDR2 is SVGAGI. CDR3 protein: CASKWTGGGNQPQHF. The CDR3 bases are TGTGCCAGCAAATGGACAGGGGGGGGGAATCAGCCCCAGCATTTT.

This rearrangement joins TRBV7-2 to TRBJ2-1; 11 bases line up with TRBD2. This CDR3 comprises 18 residues. After removal of 8 bases from V and 3 bases from J, the junction contained 15 bases not matched to a gene. Germline V CDR1 and CDR2: SGHTA, FQGNSA. The CDR3 sequence: CASHPGISGRVRYNEQFF. The CDR3 region has the DNA TGTGCCAGCCATCCGGGCATTAGCGGGAGGGTACGCTACAATGAGCAGTTCTTC.

The rearrangement links TRBV5-6 to TRBJ1-1; D unresolved. Looked up from germline, CDR1 is SGHDT and CDR2 is YYEEEE. This CDR3 has 16 residues. V was cut by 1 base and J by 0 bases, with 13 bases left in between. CDR3 bases: TGTGCCAGCAGCTTGAGGCCGGCTGCCATGAACACTGAAGCTTTCTTT. Translated, it gives CASSLRPAAMNTEAFF.

This clone has a handful of counts. The chain employs TRBV25-1 and TRBJ1-4, with D perhaps matching TRBD1 (5 bases). This CDR3 is 13 amino acids long. Germline lookup yields CDR1 MGHDK and CDR2 SYGVNS. V was shortened by 7 bases and J by 12 bases, with 18 bases between the two germline ends. The CDR3 coding sequence is TGTGCCAGCACTCGATCCGGGGGGAATCAACTGTTTTTT. This translates into CASTRSGGNQLFF.

The rearrangement joins TRBV11-2 to TRBJ2-7; D perhaps matches TRBD1 (5 bases). V was shortened by 0 bases and J by 5 bases, with 14 bases between the two germline ends. Looked up from germline, CDR1 is SGHAT and CDR2 is FQNNGV. This CDR3 contains 15 residues. CDR3 DNA: TGTGCCAGCAGCTTAGATACAGGCTTTGCTGACGAGCAGTACTTC. The encoded protein is CASSLDTGFADEQYF. Full variable domain (outside the CDR3, taken from reference TRBV11-2 and TRBJ2-7): EAGVAQSPRYKIIEKRQSVAFWCNPISGHATLYWYQQILGQGPKLLIQFQNNGVVDDSQLPKDRFSAERLKGVDSTLKIQPAKLEDSAVYLCASSLDTGFADEQYFGPGTRLTVT.

This clone came up a few times. The chain combines TRBV6-5 with TRBJ1-3; D call uncertain. The length of the CDR3 is 16 residues. V was shortened by 0 bases and J by 0 bases, with 9 bases between the two germline ends. Germline CDR1 is MNHEY and CDR2 is SVGAGI. The CDR3 loop is CASSYSFESSGNTIYF. For the CDR3, the DNA is TGTGCCAGCAGTTACTCGTTTGAGAGCTCTGGAAACACCATATATTTT.

This clone has a count of ten or more. This chain links TRBV5-4 with TRBJ1-1, with 8 positions matching TRBD1. This CDR3 has 14 residues. Unmatched junction bases numbered 5, after V lost 6 bases and J lost 1 base. The germline V gene encodes CDR1 SGHNT and CDR2 YYREEE (reference sequence). The DNA for the CDR3 is TGTGCCAGCACCCCGGGACAGGAGAACACTGAAGCTTTCTTT. Translating gives CASTPGQENTEAFF.

The chain carries TRBV5-1 and TRBJ2-3; D is unresolved. The germline CDR1 and CDR2 sequences are SGHRS and YFSETQ. V gave up 3 bases and J gave up 0 bases, with 5 bases separating them. The CDR3 has 13 amino acids. The CDR3, as DNA: TGCGCCAGCAGCTCGTTAAGCACAGATACGCAGTATTTT. Translating it yields CASSSLSTDTQYF.

This chain uses TRBV6-6 with TRBJ1-2; D call uncertain. The CDR3 consists of 13 residues. Trimming cost V 6 bases and J 0 bases, with 8 bases left between them. From germline, CDR1 is MNHNY and CDR2 SVGAGI (reference sequence). The CDR3, as DNA: TGTGCCAGCAGCGAATTTACTAACTATGGCTACACCTTC. Its translation is CASSEFTNYGYTF.

This clone was observed a few times. The gene calls are TRBV6-1 and TRBJ1-5; 8 nucleotides agree with TRBD1. Germline V CDR1 and CDR2: MNHNS, SASEGT. The CDR3 spans 19 residues. The junction had 13 bases not matched to a gene; V was cut back by 3 bases and J by 0 bases. CDR3 nucleotides: TGTGCCAGCAGTGACCGGATGGCAGGGGGCGCGGGTAGCAATCAGCCCCAGCATTTT. Protein: CASSDRMAGGAGSNQPQHF.

The J gene is TRBJ1-1, the V gene TRBV7-2, with D hard to call. This CDR3 region has 14 residues. The V gene lost 0 bases and the J gene lost 7 bases, with 12 bases spanning the gap. CDR1 SGHTA and CDR2 FQGNSA come from the germline V gene. CDR3 DNA: TGTGCCAGCAGCTTAGCTAGGTTCGACCGTGAAGCTTTCTTT. Amino acids: CASSLARFDREAFF.

The V call is TRBV6-5, the J call TRBJ2-7, with 9 bases aligning to TRBD2. Germline CDR1 reads MNHEY; CDR2 reads SVGAGI. CDR3 length equals 15 residues. V shed 3 bases, J shed 3 bases, and the junction held 6 bases outside the gene matches. Here the CDR3 DNA reads TGTGCCAGCAGTTATCGGACTAGCGCGGGCTACGAGCAGTACTTC. Amino acid sequence: CASSYRTSAGYEQYF.

The chain couples TRBV9 to TRBJ2-7, with TRBD1 as a possible D gene (5 bases). CDR1 and CDR2 (germline): SGDLS, YYNGEE. The CDR3 runs to 12 residues. V lost 5 bases, J lost 2 bases, and 8 bases lay in between. The CDR3 nucleotides are TGTGCCAGCAGTGGGGCCACCTACGAGCAGTACTTC. Translation: CASSGATYEQYF.

The V gene is TRBV4-2, the J gene TRBJ2-7; 10 positions agree with TRBD2. The CDR3 consists of 15 residues. CDR1 is LGHNA and CDR2 is YNFKEQ in the germline V gene. With V trimmed by 1 base and J by 2 bases, 2 bases remained unmatched. The CDR3 loop is CASSQVGTSAYEQYF. The CDR3 bases are TGTGCCAGCAGCCAAGTAGGGACTAGCGCCTACGAGCAGTACTTC.

The genes are TRBV7-9 and TRBJ1-2; the match to TRBD1 covers 8 bases. This CDR3 has 16 residues. V was pared by 5 bases and J by 8 bases, with 16 bases of the junction left unmatched. Germline V gives CDR1 SEHNR, CDR2 FQNEAQ (reference sequence). The CDR3 DNA reads as TGTGCCAGCAGCCTATGGGGGGACAGGCCGGCGGGAGGCTACACCTTC. Its translation is CASSLWGDRPAGGYTF. The whole variable domain, filled in from reference TRBV7-9 and TRBJ1-2, reads DTGVSQNPRHKITKRGQNVTFRCDPISEHNRLYWYRQTLGQGPEFLTYFQNEAQLEKSRLLSDRFSAERPKGSFSTLEIQRTEQGDSAMYLCASSLWGDRPAGGYTFGSGTRLTVV.

There are a few counts of this clone. The chain combines TRBV25-1 with TRBJ1-1; 7 bases align to TRBD1. The CDR3 contains 13 residues. Germline V gives CDR1 MGHDK, CDR2 SYGVNS. J was trimmed by 5 bases and V by 6 bases; bases with no gene match: 6. CDR3 DNA: TGTGCCAGCAGAGAGACAGGGAGGACTGAAGCTTTCTTT. This translates into CASRETGRTEAFF.

This chain joins TRBV9 and TRBJ2-5; D gene unclear. There are 15 residues in the CDR3. V was shortened by 0 bases and J by 5 bases, with 14 bases between the two germline ends. Germline values: CDR1 SGDLS, CDR2 YYNGEE. The chain's CDR3 is CASSVAFTLGETQYF. In nucleotides, the CDR3 is TGTGCCAGCAGCGTAGCGTTCACCTTAGGCGAGACCCAGTACTTC.

V usage is TRBV27 and J usage is TRBJ2-3; D ambiguous. This CDR3 has 11 amino acids. Germline values: CDR1 MNHEY, CDR2 SMNVEV (reference sequence). V was shortened by 7 bases and J by 7 bases, with 9 bases between the two germline ends. The CDR3 DNA is TGTGCCAGCACATCGGAGTATACGCAGTATTTT. This translates into CASTSEYTQYF.

In DNA form, the CDR3 reads TGTGCCAGCAGAGAGGACCCCGGACGGGAGACCCAGTACTTC. This gives the protein CASREDPGRETQYF. This chain links TRBV2 with TRBJ2-5; D is unclear. Germline V CDR1 and CDR2: SNHLY, FYNNEI. This CDR3 is built from 14 residues. V was clipped by 6 bases and J by 5 bases, with 16 bases between them.

This clone was observed a single time. The V and J genes are TRBV4-2 and TRBJ1-4; D not resolved. Trimming took 0 bases from V and 4 from J, leaving 9 bases between them. The V gene's germline CDR1 is LGHNA and CDR2 YNFKEQ. The CDR3 runs to 15 residues. CDR3 coding DNA: TGTGCCAGCAGCCAAGATGCCGTGGGTAATGAAAAACTGTTTTTT. The encoded protein is CASSQDAVGNEKLFF.

This clone was counted a few times. CDR3 residues: CASSPAGTAFSPLHF. CDR3 nucleotides: TGTGCCAGCTCACCAGCCGGGACAGCGTTTTCACCCCTCCACTTT. The chain recombines TRBV18 with TRBJ1-6; 7 nucleotides match TRBD1. Trimming cost V 2 bases and J 9 bases; bases outside gene matches: 7. The CDR3 extends over 15 amino acids. The V gene's germline CDR1 is KGHSH and CDR2 LQKENI.

The V and J genes are TRBV2 and TRBJ2-1, with 8 bases matching TRBD1. The CDR3 length is 13 residues. Germline CDR1 SNHLY, CDR2 FYNNEI. Written as DNA, the CDR3 is TGTGGCGTGAGAGGGACAGGATACAATGAGCAGTTCTTC. Translated, it gives CGVRGTGYNEQFF.

CDR3 loop: CASSLPDRDGANVLTF. DNA of the CDR3: TGTGCCAGCAGCTTACCGGACAGGGATGGGGCCAACGTCCTGACTTTC. This chain joins TRBV5-4 and TRBJ2-6, with TRBD1 matching 8 bases. The germline V gene has CDR1 SGHNT and CDR2 YYREEE (reference sequence). CDR3 length: 16 residues. The junction had 4 bases not matched to a gene; V was cut back by 2 bases and J by 3 bases.